This TCR beta chain was sequenced during a study of shared clonotypes between healthy human individuals. As concerns this clone: Its specificity is not known.

Execution of the assay was at deep level. An even split of each subset's genomic DNA across several immunoSEQ plates was performed. Data came from immunoSEQ multiplex PCR; TCRdb stores just in-frame clones and leaves some out. The repertoire holds under 200,000 clones, just under 95% seen once, with 0.067% in the top ten. From germline, CDR1 is LGHNA and CDR2 YNFKEQ. V shed 2 bases, J shed 4 bases, and the junction held 2 bases outside the gene matches. The CDR3 contains 15 residues. The study, taken as a whole, reports: Naive subsets, compared against memory subsets, generally had larger estimated richness values. The generation probabilities recorded for non-shared clonotypes fell below those of clonotypes shared by all four donors.

This clonotype was obtained from a woman aged 30 to 39 in good health. Sequencing was performed on naive CD4+ T cells sorted from blood. Subset: CD45RA+ positively selected. The chain recombines TRBV4-2 with TRBJ2-7, with 13 bases lining up with TRBD2. Here the CDR3 DNA reads TGTGCCAGCAGCCAAAGGACTAGCGGGGGTTACGAGCAGTACTTC. Translating it yields CASSQRTSGGYEQYF.